What follows is one T cell receptor beta chain and its context. This receptor's antigen is unknown. No much larger clonotype is one base removed from it; base qualities were not supplied. Using the deep immunoSEQ assay, TCR CDR3 regions were amplified from genomic DNA by multiplex PCR. Genomic DNA extracted from each cell subset was distributed evenly over all wells of several immunoSEQ 96-well plates, and each plate served as one replicate. For sorted subsets, approximately 210 ng of genomic DNA, equivalent to some 33,000 T cell genomes, went into each replicate PCR. Purified libraries were quantified with a Qubit 3.0 fluorometer, sized on a Bioanalyzer 2100, and re-quantified with the KAPA Library Quantification kit. Each immunoSEQ 96-well plate was sequenced on its own single-read 150-cycle Illumina NextSeq 550 flow cell. Per the authors' processing: Because only junctional sequences without quality scores were contained in the immunoSEQ output, filtering matching that applied to full-length reads could not be performed. Sequences were annotated with PyIR, a Python wrapper for IgBLAST v1.9, using IMGT germline references to assign V/J genes and CDR3. Reads with weak V/J assignments (E-value above 1e-6), missing CDR3, stop codons, out-of-frame junctions, or ambiguous translated residues were removed. A V3J clonotype was defined by an identical inferred V gene, J gene, and CDR3 amino acid sequence. To compute the percentage overlap between repertoires, the number of shared unique clonotypes was divided by the size of the smaller repertoire. RTK rarefaction, the Chao1 estimator, and Recon v2.1 estimates of unobserved clonotypes were used to assess repertoire richness. For all TCRbeta clonotypes obtained by the gDNA method from four donors, generation probabilities were computed with OLGA. This is the immuneACCESS table as TCRdb keeps it, with only in-frame sequences that have V and J called. A part of the clones is gone; compared with another copy, unresolved V genes explain less than half, and the rest is unexplained. That table furnishes V, J and clone size, whereas the DNA furnished D and trimming. A total of over a million clones appear in this sample, 95% to 97% of them only once. The ten largest clones represent 0.95% to 1.5% of the sample.

The donors were healthy, HIV-negative adults who had no recently reported acute infections or vaccinations. Every donor was a Caucasian adult residing in Nashville, Tennessee, USA. CD4+ T cells were enriched by magnetic negative selection, after which naive cells were positively selected on CD45RA and the negative fraction was taken as the memory subset. Blood was collected by leukapheresis, and PBMCs were isolated by Ficoll-Histopaque density gradient centrifugation and then cryopreserved in liquid nitrogen vapor phase. Analytical flow cytometry was used to check the purity and quantity of every magnetically sorted T cell population. From each sorted fraction, genomic DNA was isolated and quantified by UV absorbance on a Nanodrop 2000c. This record comes from a study of shared clonotypes between healthy human individuals (dated by TCRdb to 2019 to 2021). General notes on the study: The cohort included three men and a couple of women between 18 and 49 years of age. To increase sequencing depth and limit assay-specific biases, TCR repertoire library preparation and sequencing were carried out by different laboratories using diverse techniques. Per donor, leukapheresis produced somewhere between about 0.85 and 10 billion PBMCs. Blood TCR repertoires of about five healthy adults were deeply sequenced to estimate repertoire size and the extent of clonotype sharing between individuals. For each donor, three plates each were used for CD4 naive and CD4 memory, two plates were used for CD8 naive, and one plate was used for CD8 memory. Here is what the overall study found, with its caveats: Because the study included only a small number of donors, the genetic and exposure-history diversity represented was limited. Estimated clonotype richness was generally larger for naive than for memory subsets. Clonotypes shared by all four sorted-subset donors showed higher generation probabilities than non-shared clonotypes. Pairwise subsampling led to the expectation that sequencing depth would affect the degree of clonotype sharing among donors. Across four donors, 5% to 6% of naive CD4, roughly 3.5% of naive CD8, 2.3% of memory CD4, and approximately 0.4% of memory CD8 clonotypes were shared. Sampling was restricted to blood, and TCR repertoires in tissue are likely to differ from TCR repertoires in blood. Rarefaction of sorted-subset datasets indicated incomplete sequencing despite the large sequencing depth.

V is shortened by 2 bases, J by 0 bases, and the region joining them spans 2 bases. Per the germline V gene, SGHAT is the CDR1 and FQNNGV is the CDR2. Taken from cysteine to phenylalanine, the CDR3 has 12 residues. Only the CDR3 DNA is retained, 36 bases long and in frame from the first base. This chain joins TRBV11-2 to TRBJ2-7; a confident D gene designation cannot be given. The sample consisted of naive CD4+ T cells sorted from blood. This specimen's cell subset or site label, per the study, means: CD45RA+ positively selected. This sequence originates from a young man in good health. The DNA sequence is TGTGCCAGCAGCTTACTCTCCTACGAGCAGTACTTC. Its translation is CASSLLSYEQYF.